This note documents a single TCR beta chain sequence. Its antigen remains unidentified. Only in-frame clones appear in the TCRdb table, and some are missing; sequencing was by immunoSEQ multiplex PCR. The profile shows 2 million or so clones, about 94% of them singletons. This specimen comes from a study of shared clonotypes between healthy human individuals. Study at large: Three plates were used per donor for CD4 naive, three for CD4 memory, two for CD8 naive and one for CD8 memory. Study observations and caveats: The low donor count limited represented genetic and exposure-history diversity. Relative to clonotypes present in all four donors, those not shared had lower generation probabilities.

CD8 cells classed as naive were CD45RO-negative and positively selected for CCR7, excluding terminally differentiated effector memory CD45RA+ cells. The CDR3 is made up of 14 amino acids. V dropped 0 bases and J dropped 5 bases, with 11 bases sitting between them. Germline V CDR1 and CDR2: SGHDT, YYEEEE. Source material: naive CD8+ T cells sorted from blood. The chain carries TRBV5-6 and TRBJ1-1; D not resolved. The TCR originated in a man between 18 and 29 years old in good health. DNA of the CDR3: TGTGCCAGCAGCTTGGGGCTGAGTCGGACTGAAGCTTTCTTT. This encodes CASSLGLSRTEAFF. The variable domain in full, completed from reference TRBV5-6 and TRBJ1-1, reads DAGVTQSPTHLIKTRGQQVTLRCSPKSGHDTVSWYQQALGQGPQFIFQYYEEEERQRGNFPDRFSGHQFPNYSSELNVNALLLGDSALYLCASSLGLSRTEAFFGQGTRLTVV.